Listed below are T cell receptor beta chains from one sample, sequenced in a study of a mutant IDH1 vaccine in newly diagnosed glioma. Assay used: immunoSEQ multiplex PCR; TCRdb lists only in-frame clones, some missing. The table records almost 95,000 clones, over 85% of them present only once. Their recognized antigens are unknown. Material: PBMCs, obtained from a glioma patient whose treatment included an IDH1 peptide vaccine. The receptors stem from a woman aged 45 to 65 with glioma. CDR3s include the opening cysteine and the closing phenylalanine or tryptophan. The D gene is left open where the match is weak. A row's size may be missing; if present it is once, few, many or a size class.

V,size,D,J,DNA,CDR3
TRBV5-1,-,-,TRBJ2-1,TGCGCCAGCAGCTTAGAAACAGGCTCCTACAATGAGCAGTTCTTC,CASSLETGSYNEQFF
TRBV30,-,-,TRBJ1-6,TGTGCCTGCAGCACAGGGTGGGGGTCCTATAATTCACCCCTCCACTTT,CACSTGWGSYNSPLHF
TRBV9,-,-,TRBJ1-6,TGTGCCAGCAGCGTAGGACCGCTCAGCTCCTATAATTCACCCCTCCACTTT,CASSVGPLSSYNSPLHF
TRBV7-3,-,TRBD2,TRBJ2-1,TGTGCCAGCAGCCCGACCACTAGCGGGAGGTACAATGAGCAGTTCTTC,CASSPTTSGRYNEQFF
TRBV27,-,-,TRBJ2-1,TGTGCCAGCAGTTATTCACTAGGGGGGAGTGAGCAGTTCTTC,CASSYSLGGSEQFF
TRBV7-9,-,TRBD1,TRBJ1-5,TGTGCCAGCAGCCCTCAGGGGGACAGGGGTCAGCCCCAGCATTTT,CASSPQGDRGQPQHF
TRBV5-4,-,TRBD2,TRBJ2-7,TGTGCCAGCAGCCAGGGGACTAGCGGGAGAAATGAGCAGTACTTC,CASSQGTSGRNEQYF
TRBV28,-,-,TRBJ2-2,TGTGCCAGCAGTTCCCTCCCCTGGGACACCGGGGAGCTGTTTTTT,CASSSLPWDTGELFF
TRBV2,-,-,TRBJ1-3,TGTGCCAGCAGTGAAGGCAGGGGCTCTGGAAACACCATATATTTT,CASSEGRGSGNTIYF
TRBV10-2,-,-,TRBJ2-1,TGCGCCAGCAGAACTACGAGGACCCACAATGAGCAGTTCTTC,CASRTTRTHNEQFF
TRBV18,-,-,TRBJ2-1,TGTGCCAGCTCACCATTGCCCACCGAGGGACGTGACAATGAGCAGTTCTTC,CASSPLPTEGRDNEQFF
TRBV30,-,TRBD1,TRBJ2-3,TGTGCCTGGAGGTATCCGGGACAGGGGCAGTATTTT,CAWRYPGQGQYF
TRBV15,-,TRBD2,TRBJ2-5,TGTGCCACCAGCAGAGATCGAACTAGCGCGGCTGGGGAGACCCAGTACTTC,CATSRDRTSAAGETQYF
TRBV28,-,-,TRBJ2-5,TGTGCCAGCAGGCTAACCGGGACCAAAGGGACCCAGTACTTC,CASRLTGTKGTQYF
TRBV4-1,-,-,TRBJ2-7,TGCGCCAGCAGCCAAGATCCCGGCAGGGAAGACGAGCAGTACTTC,CASSQDPGREDEQYF
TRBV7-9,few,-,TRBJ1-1,TGTGCCAGCAGCCTTGGGGGCGGCGCTGAAGCTTTCTTT,CASSLGGGAEAFF
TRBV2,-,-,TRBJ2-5,TGTGCCAGCAGTTCTGGACAACAACAAGAGACCCAGTACTTC,CASSSGQQQETQYF